The clone carrying this T cell receptor (beta chain) was seen ten or more times. The CDR3 covers 12 residues. The protocol was immunoSEQ multiplex PCR, while the TCRdb copy is restricted to in-frame clones and leaves out a portion. The sample has about 79,000 clones, 60% to 65% seen once. The data stem from a study of shared clonotypes between healthy human individuals. Sequencing was done on a sample of memory CD8+ T cells sorted from blood. Subset noted: CD45RO+ cells pooled with CCR7-negative TemRA cells. This chain connects TRBV21-1 to TRBJ2-1. TRBV21-1 is described as a pseudogene. This receptor was identified in a young man in good health. CDR3 sequence (DNA): TGTGCCAGCAGGGTAGGTCACGATGAGCAGTTCTTC. Its translation is CASRVGHDEQFF.